This paragraph reports one T cell receptor (beta chain). Documented treatment: randomized to nivolumab then ipilimumab (arm A) or the reverse (arm B). None of the patients previously received DNA-damaging chemotherapy. PBMC sorting kept live CD3+CD8+ cells without CD19 or CD56. Method: immunoSEQ multiplex PCR; TCRdb's copy keeps in-frame clones and lacks some. The top ten clones hold around 12% of a sample with more than 35,000 clones, more than 70% of them seen once. This entry belongs to a study of sequential checkpoint blockade in melanoma. Whole-study context: Randomization was 1:1 between first-line nivolumab→ipilimumab and ipilimumab→nivolumab. After both sequences, patients received maintenance nivolumab.

The germline gives CDR1 SGDLS, CDR2 YYNGEE. The J segment lost 1 base and the V segment lost 3 bases, leaving 7 bases of the junction unmatched. This CDR3 is 15 amino acids long. This clonotype was obtained from a human donor with melanoma. Sequencing was performed on CD8+ T cells sorted from blood (inferred from file names), taken from a patient given nivolumab and ipilimumab in sequence. The chain carries TRBV9 and TRBJ2-7; 7 bases align to TRBD1. DNA for the CDR3: TGTGCCAGCAGCGCCGGGACAGCGTTATCCTACGAGCAGTACTTC. Protein: CASSAGTALSYEQYF.